The 27 T cell receptor beta chains in this list originate from one sample, sequenced in a study of blood T cell repertoires in COVID-19 (dated by TCRdb to about 2020). Library prep was done by the immunoSEQ multiplex PCR assay. TCRdb re-hosts the immuneACCESS table, in-frame sequences only. Its copies lack some clones; in the studies checked, an unresolved V gene accounts for under half of them, and the cause for the rest is not known. This sample is represented by over 250,000 clones; about 91% of them were singletons. The ten largest clonotypes hold just over 2.5% of the sample. The sequencing input was peripheral blood. Every receptor here comes from a person aged 18-30 years with COVID-19, enrolled during active disease.

This chain connects TRBV5-1 to TRBJ1-2; 7 bases are a match to TRBD1. This CDR3 is built from 14 residues. J gave up 7 bases and V 4 bases, and 10 bases lay outside the gene matches. Germline V gene data show CDR1 as SGHRS and CDR2 as YFSETQ. The CDR3 here is CASSIGQAAGGYTF. CDR3 DNA sequence: TGCGCCAGCAGCATAGGACAGGCCGCCGGTGGCTACACCTTC.

J is TRBJ1-1 and V is TRBV9, with D unresolved. V was shortened by 0 bases and J by 1 base, with 7 bases between the two germline ends. Germline CDR1 reads SGDLS; CDR2 reads YYNGEE. This CDR3 has 14 residues. CDR3 nucleotide sequence: TGTGCCAGCAGCGTAGGGGCAGAGAACACTGAAGCTTTCTTT. Its translation is CASSVGAENTEAFF.

The chain recombines TRBV7-2 with TRBJ1-2; possibly TRBD1 for D (5 bases). V gave up 1 base and J gave up 4 bases, with 13 bases separating them. The germline V gene encodes CDR1 SGHTA and CDR2 FQGNSA. The CDR3 totals 15 residues. DNA for the CDR3: TGTGCCAGCAGCTTAGACAGGTTAAGCTTCTATGGCTACACCTTC. Encoded protein: CASSLDRLSFYGYTF.

The chain is built from TRBV7-9 and TRBJ1-4; D gene uncertain. Germline CDR1 SEHNR, CDR2 FQNEAQ (reference sequence). Deletions cut 7 bases from V and 8 bases from J, with 17 bases between. This CDR3 has 14 residues. The CDR3, as DNA: TGTGCCAGCACCACCCGGGGAGGGATCGAAAAACTGTTTTTT. The encoded protein is CASTTRGGIEKLFF.

The V gene is TRBV9, the J gene TRBJ1-4, with a possible D match to TRBD1 (6 bases). This CDR3 region has 15 residues. Per germline, CDR1 SGDLS and CDR2 YYNGEE. Trimming shortened V by 2 bases and J by 5 bases, and 13 bases separated the two germline ends. The CDR3 nucleotides read TGTGCCAGCAGCGTGTATACAGGGACGAATGAAAAACTGTTTTTT. Residues: CASSVYTGTNEKLFF.

The genes are TRBV25-1 and TRBJ2-5, with D maybe TRBD1 (6 bases). There are 14 residues in the CDR3. Germline V CDR1 and CDR2: MGHDK, SYGVNS. V was cut by 3 bases and J by 0 bases, with 8 bases left in between. The CDR3 nucleotides read TGTGCCAGCAGTGAGGACAGTAACCAAGAGACCCAGTACTTC. Protein sequence: CASSEDSNQETQYF. The whole variable domain, filled in from reference TRBV25-1 and TRBJ2-5, reads EADIYQTPRYLVIGTGKKITLECSQTMGHDKMYWYQQDPGMELHLIHYSYGVNSTEKGDLSSESTVSRIRTEHFPLTLESARPSHTSQYLCASSEDSNQETQYFGPGTRLLVL.

Comments on this clone: At the DNA level, this CDR3 is encoded by other sequences in the same sample as well. This sequence joins TRBV19 and TRBJ2-7, with 9 positions matching TRBD1. V lost 3 bases to trimming and J lost 1 base; unmatched junction nucleotides: 1. Germline assignment: CDR1 LNHDA and CDR2 SQIVND (reference sequence). The CDR3 totals 14 residues. The CDR3 protein is CASSMTGGSYEQYF. CDR3 DNA: TGTGCCAGTAGTATGACAGGGGGGTCCTACGAGCAGTACTTC.

The table lists this clone with a few counts. The chain combines TRBV5-5 with TRBJ1-1, with unresolved D. The CDR3 contains 16 residues. Trimming removed 1 base from V and 0 bases from J, with 13 bases in between. Germline V gene sequence: CDR1 SGHKS, CDR2 YYEKEE (reference sequence). The CDR3 here is CASSLIWSAVNTEAFF. The DNA of the CDR3 is TGTGCCAGCAGCTTGATTTGGTCGGCGGTGAACACTGAAGCTTTCTTT. Combining the CDR3 with reference TRBV5-5 and TRBJ1-1 gives the whole variable domain DAGVTQSPTHLIKTRGQQVTLRCSPISGHKSVSWYQQVLGQGPQFIFQYYEKEERGRGNFPDRFSARQFPNYSSELNVNALLLGDSALYLCASSLIWSAVNTEAFFGQGTRLTVV.

The CDR3 region has the DNA TGTGCCAGCAGTGGACAGGGGGAGACCCAGTACTTC. This codes for CASSGQGETQYF. This chain joins TRBV2 and TRBJ2-5; TRBD1 matches 8 bases. The germline V gene has CDR1 SNHLY and CDR2 FYNNEI. The CDR3 has 12 residues. J gave up 5 bases and V 4 bases, and 0 bases lay outside the gene matches.

The V gene is TRBV6-5, the J gene TRBJ2-7; D is possibly TRBD1 (6 bases). Trimming left V 4 bases short and J 1 base short, with 8 bases between. The germline CDR1 and CDR2 sequences are MNHEY and SVGAGI. This CDR3 has 13 residues. CDR3 sequence: CASSFQGSYEQYF. The CDR3 DNA reads TGTGCCAGCAGTTTTCAGGGGTCCTACGAGCAGTACTTC.

This clone has just a few counts. This chain uses TRBV18 with TRBJ2-1; D is possibly TRBD1 (6 bases). Germline CDR1 reads KGHSH; CDR2 reads LQKENI. Trimming pared 3 bases from V and 4 bases from J, leaving 10 bases between. This CDR3 has 14 residues. The CDR3 loop reads CASSPGHGYNEQFF. The CDR3 nucleotides read TGTGCCAGCTCACCGGGACACGGGTACAATGAGCAGTTCTTC.

This chain uses TRBV6-4 with TRBJ1-3; D gene ambiguous. Trimming left V 5 bases short and J 5 bases short, with 16 bases between. The CDR3 runs 15 residues. CDR1 and CDR2 from the germline V gene are MRHNA and SNTAGT. The CDR3 sequence: CASSPREQSRNTIYF. CDR3 nucleotide sequence: TGTGCCAGCAGTCCCCGGGAGCAGTCCCGAAACACCATATATTTT.

The chain uses TRBV9 and TRBJ1-4; D may be TRBD1 (6 bases). The CDR3 length is 14 residues. Germline CDR1 reads SGDLS; CDR2 reads YYNGEE. Trimming stripped 4 bases from V and 7 bases from J, with 14 bases between. The DNA for the CDR3 is TGTGCCAGCAGCCGACCCGGACAGAGTGAAAAACTGTTTTTT. It yields the protein CASSRPGQSEKLFF.

The chain links TRBV19 to TRBJ2-7; tentatively, D is TRBD1 (5 bases). Per the germline V gene, CDR1 is LNHDA and CDR2 is SQIVND (reference sequence). V gave up 2 bases and J gave up 2 bases, with 10 bases separating them. This CDR3 region has 14 residues. The DNA of the CDR3 is TGTGCCAGTAGTATAAGTGGGGCCCCCTACGAGCAGTACTTC. Amino acid sequence: CASSISGAPYEQYF.

This CDR3 is CASSFREGGYTF. The CDR3 DNA sequence: TGTGCCAGCAGCTTTCGGGAAGGGGGCTACACCTTC. The chain recombines TRBV7-2 with TRBJ1-2, with unresolved D. Germline V gene lookup returns CDR1 SGHTA and CDR2 FQGNSA. Trimming removed 3 bases at V and 8 bases at J, with 10 bases between. The CDR3 consists of 12 residues.

The chain joins TRBV5-1 to TRBJ2-3; the D is unclear. V lost 1 base and J 3 bases, leaving 12 bases between the germline ends. Germline V gene lookup returns CDR1 SGHRS and CDR2 YFSETQ. The CDR3 sequence is 15 residues long. Here the CDR3 reads CASSLTALQTDTQYF. The CDR3 DNA is TGCGCCAGCAGCTTGACAGCCCTGCAGACAGATACGCAGTATTTT.

J is TRBJ2-5 and V is TRBV24-1; tentative D call: TRBD2 (6 bases). The CDR3 has 15 residues. Per germline, CDR1 KGHDR and CDR2 SFDVKD. V lost 1 base, J lost 5 bases, and 13 bases lay in between. CDR3 protein: CATSDFTAGVETQYF. In DNA form, the CDR3 reads TGTGCCACCAGTGATTTTACAGCGGGCGTGGAGACCCAGTACTTC.

V is TRBV13 and J is TRBJ2-1, with TRBD2 matching 14 bases. The germline gives CDR1 PRHDT, CDR2 FYEKMQ (reference sequence). V gave up 5 bases and J gave up 3 bases; unmatched junction bases: 3. The CDR3 runs to 16 residues. The CDR3 DNA follows: TGTGCCAGCAGCCCGGGACTAGCGGGGGACTACAATGAGCAGTTCTTC. The encoded protein is CASSPGLAGDYNEQFF.

The chain recombines TRBV5-8 with TRBJ2-2; 11 positions agree with TRBD2. Trimming at V came to 2 bases and at J to 6 bases, leaving 6 bases not matched to a gene. Germline V gene lookup returns CDR1 SGHTS and CDR2 YDEGEE. The CDR3 is made up of 16 amino acids. The DNA of the CDR3 is TGTGCCAGCAGCTTCATTAGCGGGAGGGCCGCCGGGGAGCTGTTTTTT. Translating gives CASSFISGRAAGELFF.

The table lists this clone with a few counts. This chain links TRBV11-2 with TRBJ2-7; D might be TRBD2 (5 bases). Germline V CDR1 and CDR2: SGHAT, FQNNGV. The CDR3 spans 14 residues. The V end was cut by 5 bases, the J end by 7 bases, with 18 bases between. The CDR3 region has the DNA TGTGCCAGCAGCCCCGAGACTACCTCAGGAGAGCAGTACTTC. It codes for CASSPETTSGEQYF.

This clone has only a few counts. The chain is built from TRBV4-1 and TRBJ2-6, with 7 bases identical to TRBD2. The length of the CDR3 is 17 residues. V lost 1 base and J lost 0; bases outside the gene matches: 3. Germline CDR1 reads MGHRA; CDR2 reads YSYEKL. The CDR3 region has the DNA TGCGCCAGCAGCCAAGTGGGGGGGAGCTCTGGGGCCAACGTCCTGACTTTC. Protein product: CASSQVGGSSGANVLTF.

Concerning this clone: Distinct nucleotide sequences in the sample also encode this CDR3. The chain links TRBV5-1 to TRBJ1-5; the D is unclear. The CDR3 loop spans 13 amino acids. In germline, CDR1 is SGHRS, CDR2 YFSETQ. The germline V and J ends were trimmed by 0 bases and 2 bases, with 3 bases remaining between them. The CDR3 here is CASSLAGNQPQHF. The CDR3 DNA is TGCGCCAGCAGCTTGGCGGGCAATCAGCCCCAGCATTTT. The full variable domain, completed using reference TRBV5-1 and TRBJ1-5, is KAGVTQTPRYLIKTRGQQVTLSCSPISGHRSVSWYQQTPGQGLQFLFEYFSETQRNKGNFPGRFSGRQFSNSRSEMNVSTLELGDSALYLCASSLAGNQPQHFGDGTRLSIL.

The V gene is TRBV9, the J gene TRBJ2-3; unclear D gene. There are 14 residues in the CDR3. Germline CDR1 and CDR2: SGDLS and YYNGEE. Trimming stripped 3 bases from V and 5 bases from J, with 13 bases between. CDR3 in amino acids: CASSALTALDTQYF. DNA of the CDR3: TGTGCCAGCAGCGCTCTAACAGCCCTAGATACGCAGTATTTT. Combining the CDR3 with reference TRBV9 and TRBJ2-3 gives the whole variable domain DSGVTQTPKHLITATGQRVTLRCSPRSGDLSVYWYQQSLDQGLQFLIQYYNGEERAKGNILERFSAQQFPDLHSELNLSSLELGDSALYFCASSALTALDTQYFGPGTRLTVL.

V and J are TRBV10-2 and TRBJ1-2, with D perhaps TRBD1 (6 bases). The CDR3 length is 13 residues. The germline V gene has CDR1 WSHSY and CDR2 SAAADI. Trimming pared 0 bases from V and 6 bases from J, leaving 8 bases between. CDR3 coding DNA: TGCGCCAGCAGTGAGTCCGGGACACATGGCTACACCTTC. Protein: CASSESGTHGYTF.

CDR3 sequence reads: CASSAGLAGGPFSYEQYF. The CDR3 DNA sequence: TGTGCCAGCTCAGCGGGACTAGCGGGAGGCCCATTCTCCTACGAGCAGTACTTC. This chain joins TRBV18 and TRBJ2-7; 15 bases match TRBD2. This CDR3 is 18 amino acids long. Trimming cost V 5 bases and J 0 bases; bases outside gene matches: 8. Per germline, CDR1 KGHSH and CDR2 LQKENI.

This chain links TRBV10-2 with TRBJ2-1; D may be TRBD2 (5 bases). Germline-derived CDR1 and CDR2 are WSHSY and SAAADI. The CDR3 has 11 amino acids. The ends were cut back, 8 bases at V and 8 bases at J, with 10 bases in the middle. The CDR3 bases are TGCGCCAGCCGGGAAGGGTATGAGCAGTTCTTC. Amino acids: CASREGYEQFF.

In regard to this clone: Other DNA sequences in the sample encode the same CDR3. The chain joins TRBV28 to TRBJ1-5; D is possibly TRBD1 (5 bases). Germline CDR1 and CDR2: MDHEN and SYDVKM. Trimming took 3 bases from V and 2 from J, leaving 8 bases between them. The CDR3 has 14 amino acids. The DNA of the CDR3 is TGTGCCAGCAGTTTGGGGGGTGGCAATCAGCCCCAGCATTTT. This codes for CASSLGGGNQPQHF.